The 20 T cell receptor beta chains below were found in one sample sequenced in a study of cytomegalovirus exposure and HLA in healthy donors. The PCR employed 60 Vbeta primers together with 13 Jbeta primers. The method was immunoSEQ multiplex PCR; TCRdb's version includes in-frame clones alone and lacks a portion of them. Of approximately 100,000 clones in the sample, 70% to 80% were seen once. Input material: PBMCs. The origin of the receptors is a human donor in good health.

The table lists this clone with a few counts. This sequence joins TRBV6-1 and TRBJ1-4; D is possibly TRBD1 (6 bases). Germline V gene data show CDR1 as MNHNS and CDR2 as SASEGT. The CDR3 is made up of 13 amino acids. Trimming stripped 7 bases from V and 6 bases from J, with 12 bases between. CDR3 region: CASIQGRDEKLFF. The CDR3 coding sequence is TGTGCCAGCATACAGGGAAGGGATGAAAAACTGTTTTTT.

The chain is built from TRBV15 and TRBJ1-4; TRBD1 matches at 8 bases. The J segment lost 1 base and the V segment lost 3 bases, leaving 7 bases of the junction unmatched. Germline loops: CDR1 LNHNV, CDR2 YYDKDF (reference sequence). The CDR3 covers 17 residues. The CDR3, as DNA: TGTGCCACCAGCAGCTGGACAGGGTATGGAACTAATGAAAAACTGTTTTTT. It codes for CATSSWTGYGTNEKLFF.

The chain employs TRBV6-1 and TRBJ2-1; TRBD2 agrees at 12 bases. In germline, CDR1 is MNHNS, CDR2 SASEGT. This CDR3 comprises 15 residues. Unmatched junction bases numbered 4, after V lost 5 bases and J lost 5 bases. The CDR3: CASSRTSGDNNEQFF. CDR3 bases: TGTGCCAGCAGTCGGACTAGCGGGGATAACAATGAGCAGTTCTTC.

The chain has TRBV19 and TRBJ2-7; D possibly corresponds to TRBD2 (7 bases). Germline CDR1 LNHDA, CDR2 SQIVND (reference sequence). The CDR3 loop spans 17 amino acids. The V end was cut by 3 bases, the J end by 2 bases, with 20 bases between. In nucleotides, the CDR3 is TGTGCCAGTAGTATGGGGGCAGCCGGGACTAACCCCTACGAGCAGTACTTC. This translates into CASSMGAAGTNPYEQYF.

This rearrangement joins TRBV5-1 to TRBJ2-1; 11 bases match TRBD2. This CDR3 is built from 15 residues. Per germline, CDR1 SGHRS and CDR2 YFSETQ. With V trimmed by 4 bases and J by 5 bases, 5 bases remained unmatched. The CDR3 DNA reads TGCGCCAGCAGCGACGGGACTAGCGGACACAATGAGCAGTTCTTC. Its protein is CASSDGTSGHNEQFF.

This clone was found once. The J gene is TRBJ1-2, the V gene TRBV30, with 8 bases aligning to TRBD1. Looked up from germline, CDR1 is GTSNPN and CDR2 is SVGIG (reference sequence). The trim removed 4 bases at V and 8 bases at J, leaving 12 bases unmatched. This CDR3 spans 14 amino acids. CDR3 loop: CAWTSAGGQGGYTF. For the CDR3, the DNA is TGTGCCTGGACCTCGGCAGGGGGCCAAGGAGGCTACACCTTC.

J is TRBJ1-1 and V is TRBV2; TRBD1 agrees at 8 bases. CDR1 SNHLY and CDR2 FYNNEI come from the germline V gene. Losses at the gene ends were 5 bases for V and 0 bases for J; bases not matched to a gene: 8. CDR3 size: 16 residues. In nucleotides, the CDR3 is TGTGCCAGCAGTAGACAGGGGATCGTAATGAACACTGAAGCTTTCTTT. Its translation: CASSRQGIVMNTEAFF. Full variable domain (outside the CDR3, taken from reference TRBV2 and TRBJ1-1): EPEVTQTPSHQVTQMGQEVILRCVPISNHLYFYWYRQILGQKVEFLVSFYNNEISEKSEIFDDQFSVERPDGSNFTLKIRSTKLEDSAMYFCASSRQGIVMNTEAFFGQGTRLTVV.

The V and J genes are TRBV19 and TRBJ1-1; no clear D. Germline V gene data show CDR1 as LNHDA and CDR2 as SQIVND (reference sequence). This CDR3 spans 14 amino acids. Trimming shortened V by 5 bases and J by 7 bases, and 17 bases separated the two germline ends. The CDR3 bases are TGTGCCAGTAGTTCCCGGGGATTAACTAATGAAGCTTTCTTT. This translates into CASSSRGLTNEAFF.

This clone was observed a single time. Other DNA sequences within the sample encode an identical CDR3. The CDR3, as DNA: TGTGCCAGCAGCTTAGGGGCGGGAGGGCCCTACGAGCAGTACTTC. Protein product: CASSLGAGGPYEQYF. The chain is built from TRBV7-2 and TRBJ2-7, with 9 bases fitting TRBD2. CDR3 length: 15 residues. Germline-derived CDR1 and CDR2 are SGHTA and FQGNSA. V was pared by 1 base and J by 2 bases, with 3 bases of the junction left unmatched.

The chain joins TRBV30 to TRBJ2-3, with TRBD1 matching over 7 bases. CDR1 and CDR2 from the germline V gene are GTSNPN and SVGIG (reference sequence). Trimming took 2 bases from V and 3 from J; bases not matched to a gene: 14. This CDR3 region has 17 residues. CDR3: CAWSTGRQGLRTDTQYF. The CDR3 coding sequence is TGTGCCTGGAGTACCGGCCGACAGGGTTTGAGGACAGATACGCAGTATTTT.

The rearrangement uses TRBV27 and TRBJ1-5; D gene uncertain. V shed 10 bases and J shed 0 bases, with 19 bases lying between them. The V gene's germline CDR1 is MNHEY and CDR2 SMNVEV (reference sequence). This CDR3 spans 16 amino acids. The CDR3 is CATLAFGGHSNQPQHF. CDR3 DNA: TGTGCCACCCTGGCATTTGGAGGCCATAGCAATCAGCCCCAGCATTTT.

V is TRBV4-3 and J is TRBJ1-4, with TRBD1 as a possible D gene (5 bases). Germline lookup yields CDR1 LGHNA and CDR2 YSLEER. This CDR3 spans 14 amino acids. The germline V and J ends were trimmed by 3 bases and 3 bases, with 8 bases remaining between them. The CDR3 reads CASSHGRANEKLFF. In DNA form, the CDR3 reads TGCGCCAGCAGCCACGGCAGGGCTAATGAAAAACTGTTTTTT.

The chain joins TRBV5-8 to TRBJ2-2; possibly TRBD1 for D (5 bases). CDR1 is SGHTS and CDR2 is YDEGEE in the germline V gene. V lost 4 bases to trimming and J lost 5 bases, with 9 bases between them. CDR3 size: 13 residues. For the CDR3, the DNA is TGTGCCAGCAGCCAGCGACAGACCGGGGAGCTGTTTTTT. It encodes CASSQRQTGELFF.

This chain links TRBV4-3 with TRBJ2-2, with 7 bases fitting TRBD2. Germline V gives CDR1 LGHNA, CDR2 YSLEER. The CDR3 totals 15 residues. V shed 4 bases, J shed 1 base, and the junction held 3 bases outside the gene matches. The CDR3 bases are TGCGCCAGCAGCCTGCAGCGGGGGAACACCGGGGAGCTGTTTTTT. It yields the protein CASSLQRGNTGELFF.

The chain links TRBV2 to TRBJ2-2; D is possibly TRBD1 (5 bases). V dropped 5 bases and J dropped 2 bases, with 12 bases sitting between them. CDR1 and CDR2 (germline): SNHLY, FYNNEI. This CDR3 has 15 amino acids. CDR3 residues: CASSPQGGNTGELFF. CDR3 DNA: TGTGCCAGCAGTCCGCAGGGTGGAAACACCGGGGAGCTGTTTTTT.

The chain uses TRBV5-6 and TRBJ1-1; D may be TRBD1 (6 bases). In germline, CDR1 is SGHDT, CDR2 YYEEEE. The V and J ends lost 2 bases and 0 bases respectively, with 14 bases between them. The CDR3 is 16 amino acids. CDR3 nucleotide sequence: TGTGCCAGCAGCTTTCGCGTTCAGGGGATGAACACTGAAGCTTTCTTT. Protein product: CASSFRVQGMNTEAFF. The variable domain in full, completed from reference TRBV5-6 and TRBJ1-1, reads DAGVTQSPTHLIKTRGQQVTLRCSPKSGHDTVSWYQQALGQGPQFIFQYYEEEERQRGNFPDRFSGHQFPNYSSELNVNALLLGDSALYLCASSFRVQGMNTEAFFGQGTRLTVV.

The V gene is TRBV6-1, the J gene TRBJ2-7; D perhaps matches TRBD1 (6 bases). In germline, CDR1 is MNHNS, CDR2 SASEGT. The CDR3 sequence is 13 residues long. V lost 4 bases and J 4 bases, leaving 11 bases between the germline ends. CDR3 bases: TGTGCCAGCAGTGTGACAGGAAATTACGAGCAGTACTTC. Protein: CASSVTGNYEQYF.

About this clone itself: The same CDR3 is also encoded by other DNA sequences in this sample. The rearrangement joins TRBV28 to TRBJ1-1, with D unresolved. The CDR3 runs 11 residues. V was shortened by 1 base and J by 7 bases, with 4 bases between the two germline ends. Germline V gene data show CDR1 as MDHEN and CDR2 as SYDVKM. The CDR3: CASSLYSEAFF. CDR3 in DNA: TGTGCCAGCAGTTTATACAGTGAAGCTTTCTTT.

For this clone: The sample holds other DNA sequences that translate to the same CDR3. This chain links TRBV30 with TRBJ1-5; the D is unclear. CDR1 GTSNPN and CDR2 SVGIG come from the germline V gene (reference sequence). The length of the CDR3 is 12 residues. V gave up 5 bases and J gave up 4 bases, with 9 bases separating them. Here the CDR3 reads CAWGGANQPQHF. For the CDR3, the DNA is TGTGCCTGGGGAGGCGCGAATCAGCCCCAGCATTTT.

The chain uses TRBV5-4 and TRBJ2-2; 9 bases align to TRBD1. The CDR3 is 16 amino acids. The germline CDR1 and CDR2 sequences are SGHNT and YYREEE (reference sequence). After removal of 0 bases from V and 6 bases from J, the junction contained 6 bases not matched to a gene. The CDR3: CASSLDGTGFPGELFF. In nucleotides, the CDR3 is TGTGCCAGCAGCTTGGATGGGACAGGGTTCCCCGGGGAGCTGTTTTTT.